The rows below give T cell receptor beta chains drawn from one sample of a study of blood T cell repertoires in COVID-19. The data were produced by immunoSEQ multiplex PCR, yet TCRdb's version contains in-frame clones alone and is incomplete. The profile covers 130,000 to 150,000 clones, with 70% to 90% appearing a single time and about 8% taken by the ten largest. Sequenced: peripheral blood. These receptors came from a woman aged 55-69 years with COVID-19, enrolled during active disease. Each CDR3 is given with its conserved first and last residue. The D gene is left open where the match is weak. Expanded clones are given a class, and other clones once, few, many or no size at all.

CSASWGRGNTIYF TGCAGTGCTAGTTGGGGTCGGGGGAACACCATATATTTT NA TRBJ1-3 NA TRBV20-1
CATSDTGSYEQYF TGTGCCACCAGTGATACAGGGAGTTACGAGCAGTACTTC NA TRBJ2-7 NA TRBV24-1
CASSYLTGVGSPLHF TGTGCCAGCAGTTACTTGACGGGGGTCGGGTCACCCCTCCACTTT NA TRBJ1-6 NA TRBV6-2/TRBV6-3
CASSLLSGRTRTDTQYF TGTGCCAGCAGCTTATTGTCCGGGAGAACCCGCACAGATACGCAGTATTTT NA TRBJ2-3 NA TRBV7-3
CASSYDGGPYSNQPQHF TGTGCCAGCAGTTACGACGGCGGGCCTTATAGCAATCAGCCCCAGCATTTT few TRBJ1-5 NA TRBV6-2/TRBV6-3
CASSVRGATGELFF TGTGCCAGCAGTGTCCGGGGGGCCACCGGGGAGCTGTTTTTT NA TRBJ2-2 NA TRBV2
CASSPRTGDTEAFF TGTGCCAGCAGCCCCCGGACAGGGGACACTGAAGCTTTCTTT NA TRBJ1-1 TRBD1 TRBV4-2
CATTDRGPYEQYF TGTGCCACCACGGACAGGGGGCCCTACGAGCAGTACTTC NA TRBJ2-7 TRBD1 TRBV19
CASSLEWPFGDTQYF TGTGCCAGCAGCCTCGAGTGGCCATTCGGGGATACGCAGTATTTT once TRBJ2-3 NA TRBV9
CASSHGGAGNEQFF TGCGCCAGCAGCCACGGGGGGGCGGGGAATGAGCAGTTCTTC once TRBJ2-1 TRBD2 TRBV4-1
CASSLQGYEQYF TGTGCCAGCAGTTTACAGGGTTACGAGCAGTACTTC NA TRBJ2-7 NA TRBV6-2/TRBV6-3
CAWGGLDEQYF TGTGCCTGGGGGGGCCTGGACGAGCAGTACTTC NA TRBJ2-7 NA TRBV30
CASSFKEEAGGLEGGELFF TGTGCCAGCAGCTTCAAAGAGGAAGCGGGGGGGCTGGAAGGCGGGGAGCTGTTTTTT NA TRBJ2-2 TRBD2 TRBV7-2
CASSYGLAGGDEQFF TGTGCCAGCAGTTACGGGCTAGCGGGGGGGGATGAGCAGTTCTTC few TRBJ2-1 TRBD2 TRBV6-5
CASSPRLASTDTQYF TGTGCCAGCAGCCCGCGACTAGCAAGCACAGATACGCAGTATTTT NA TRBJ2-3 TRBD2 TRBV7-9
CASSLGPNEKLFF TGTGCCAGCAGTTTAGGGCCTAATGAAAAACTGTTTTTT NA TRBJ1-4 NA TRBV12-3/TRBV12-4
CASSTGTGGAETQYF TGTGCCAGCAGTACCGGGACAGGGGGCGCAGAGACCCAGTACTTC NA TRBJ2-5 TRBD1 TRBV6-5
CASSSQGPNQPQHF TGTGCCAGCAGCTCCCAGGGGCCCAATCAGCCCCAGCATTTT NA TRBJ1-5 NA TRBV5-6
CASSQPGGFTEAFF TGTGCCAGCAGCCAACCGGGAGGTTTTACTGAAGCTTTCTTT NA TRBJ1-1 NA TRBV11-2
CASSSPQGGNEKLFF TGTGCCAGCAGCAGTCCACAGGGGGGGAATGAAAAACTGTTTTTT NA TRBJ1-4 TRBD1 TRBV5-4